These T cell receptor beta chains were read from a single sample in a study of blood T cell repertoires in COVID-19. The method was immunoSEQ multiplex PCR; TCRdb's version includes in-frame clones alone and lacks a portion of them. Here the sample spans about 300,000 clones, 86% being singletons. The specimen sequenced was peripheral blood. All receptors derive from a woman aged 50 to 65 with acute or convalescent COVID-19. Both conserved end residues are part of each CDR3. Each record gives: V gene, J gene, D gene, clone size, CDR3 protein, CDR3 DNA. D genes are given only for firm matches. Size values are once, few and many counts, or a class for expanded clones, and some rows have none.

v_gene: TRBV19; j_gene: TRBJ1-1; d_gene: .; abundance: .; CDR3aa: CASTPMAHRASLNTEAFF; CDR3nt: TGTGCCAGTACCCCCATGGCGCACAGGGCGTCCTTGAACACTGAAGCTTTCTTT
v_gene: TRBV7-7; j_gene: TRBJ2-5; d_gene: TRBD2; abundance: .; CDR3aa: CASSLLAGVQETQYF; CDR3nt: TGTGCTAGCAGCTTGCTAGCGGGAGTCCAAGAGACCCAGTACTTC
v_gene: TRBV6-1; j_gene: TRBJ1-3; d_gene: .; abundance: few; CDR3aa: CASSEAPGNTIYF; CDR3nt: TGTGCCAGCAGTGAGGCACCCGGAAACACCATATATTTT
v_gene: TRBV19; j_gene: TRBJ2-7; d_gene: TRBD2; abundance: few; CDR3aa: CASSIIYPGGNEQYF; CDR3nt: TGTGCCAGTAGTATCATTTATCCGGGGGGGAACGAGCAGTACTTC
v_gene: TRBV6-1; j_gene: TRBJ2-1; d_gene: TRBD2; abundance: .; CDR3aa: CASSEVGTSEVDEQFF; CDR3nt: TGTGCCAGCAGTGAAGTAGGGACTAGCGAGGTCGATGAGCAGTTCTTC
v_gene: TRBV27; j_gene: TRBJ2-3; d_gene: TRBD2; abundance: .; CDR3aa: CASSLPSSGRRTDTQYF; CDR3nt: TGTGCCAGCAGTTTACCCTCTAGCGGGAGGCGCACAGATACGCAGTATTTT
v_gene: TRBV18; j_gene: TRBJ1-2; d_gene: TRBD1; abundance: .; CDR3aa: CASSPVTGGVYGYTF; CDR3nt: TGTGCCAGCTCACCAGTGACAGGGGGTGTATATGGCTACACCTTC
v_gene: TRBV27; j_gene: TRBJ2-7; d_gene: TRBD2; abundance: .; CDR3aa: CASSLFSLAGAFYEQYF; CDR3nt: TGTGCCAGCAGTTTATTTTCTCTAGCGGGAGCATTCTACGAGCAGTACTTC
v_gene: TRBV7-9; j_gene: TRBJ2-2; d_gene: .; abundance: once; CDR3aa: CASSEDSEFWTGELFF; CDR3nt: TGTGCCAGCAGCGAGGACTCCGAATTCTGGACCGGGGAGCTGTTTTTT
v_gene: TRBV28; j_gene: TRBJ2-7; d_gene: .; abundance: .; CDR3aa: CASSSPYEQYF; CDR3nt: TGTGCCAGCAGTTCTCCCTACGAGCAGTACTTC
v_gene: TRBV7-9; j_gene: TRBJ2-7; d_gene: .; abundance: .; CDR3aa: CASSLRDRVHEQYF; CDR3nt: TGTGCCAGCAGCTTACGGGATCGTGTTCACGAGCAGTACTTC
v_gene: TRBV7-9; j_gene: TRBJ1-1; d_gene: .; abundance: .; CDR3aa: CASSLSPEAFF; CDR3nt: TGTGCCAGCAGCTTAAGCCCTGAAGCTTTCTTT
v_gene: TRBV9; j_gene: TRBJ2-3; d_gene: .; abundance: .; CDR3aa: CASSVSQGRYGTDTQYF; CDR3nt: TGTGCCAGCAGCGTCAGTCAGGGAAGGTATGGCACAGATACGCAGTATTTT
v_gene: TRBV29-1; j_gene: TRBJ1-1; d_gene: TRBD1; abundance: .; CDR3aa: CSVNRDRNTEAFF; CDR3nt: TGCAGCGTAAACCGGGACAGGAACACTGAAGCTTTCTTT
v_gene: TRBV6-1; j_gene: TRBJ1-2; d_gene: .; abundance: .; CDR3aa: CASSEGGRLYGYTF; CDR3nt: TGTGCCAGCAGTGAGGGGGGACGGCTCTATGGCTACACCTTC
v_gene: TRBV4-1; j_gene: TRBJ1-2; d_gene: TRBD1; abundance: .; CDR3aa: CASSQIIRDSNGYTF; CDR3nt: TGCGCCAGCAGCCAGATAATCCGGGACAGCAATGGCTACACCTTC
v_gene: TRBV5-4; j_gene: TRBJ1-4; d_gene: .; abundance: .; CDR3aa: CASSRGREGGREKLFF; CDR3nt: TGTGCCAGCAGCCGTGGCCGCGAGGGCGGGCGTGAAAAACTGTTTTTT